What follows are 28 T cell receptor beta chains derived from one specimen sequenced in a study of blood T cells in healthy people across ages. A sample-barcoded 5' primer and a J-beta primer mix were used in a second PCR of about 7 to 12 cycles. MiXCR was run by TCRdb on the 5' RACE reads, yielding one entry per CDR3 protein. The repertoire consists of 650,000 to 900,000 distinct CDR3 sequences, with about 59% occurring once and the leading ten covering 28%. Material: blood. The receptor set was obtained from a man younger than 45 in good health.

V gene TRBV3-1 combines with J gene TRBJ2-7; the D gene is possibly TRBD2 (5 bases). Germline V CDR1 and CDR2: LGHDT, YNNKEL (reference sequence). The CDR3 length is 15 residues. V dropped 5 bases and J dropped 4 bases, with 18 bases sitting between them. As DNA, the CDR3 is TGTGCCAGCAGCGACCCGGGCTACGGGGTGTACGAGCAGTACTTC. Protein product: CASSDPGYGVYEQYF.

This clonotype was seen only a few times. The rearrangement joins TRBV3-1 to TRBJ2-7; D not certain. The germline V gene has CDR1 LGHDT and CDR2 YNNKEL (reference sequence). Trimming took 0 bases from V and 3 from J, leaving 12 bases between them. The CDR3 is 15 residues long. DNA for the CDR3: TGTGCCAGCAGCCAAGAGGCACACGGCTACTACGAGCAGTACTTC. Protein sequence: CASSQEAHGYYEQYF.

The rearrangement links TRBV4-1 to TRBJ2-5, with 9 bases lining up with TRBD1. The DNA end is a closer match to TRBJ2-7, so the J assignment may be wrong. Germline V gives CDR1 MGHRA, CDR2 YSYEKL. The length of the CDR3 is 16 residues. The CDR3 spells CASSQGGGTGRYEQYF. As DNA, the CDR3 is TGCGCCAGCAGCCAAGGAGGTGGGACAGGGCGGTACGAGCAGTACTTC.

As DNA, the CDR3 is TGTGCCAGCAGCCCAGGGGGAGGTGAAAAACTGTTTTTT. Translating it yields CASSPGGGEKLFF. The V call is TRBV7-3, the J call TRBJ1-4; 7 bases are shared with TRBD1. V shed 5 bases and J 7 bases; nucleotides not matched to a gene: 4. Germline V lookup: CDR1 SGHTA, CDR2 FQGTGA. The CDR3 consists of 13 residues.

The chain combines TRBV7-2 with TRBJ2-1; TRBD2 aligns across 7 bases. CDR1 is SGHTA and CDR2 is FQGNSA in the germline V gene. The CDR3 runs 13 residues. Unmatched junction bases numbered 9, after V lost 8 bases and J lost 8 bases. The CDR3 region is CASSYSGDYEQFF. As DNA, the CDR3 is TGTGCCAGCTCTTACAGCGGGGACTATGAGCAGTTCTTC.

CDR3 DNA sequence: TGTGCCAGCAGCGCATCAGGGGGCGATTCACCCCTCCACTTT. Its translation is CASSASGGDSPLHF. This rearrangement joins TRBV9 to TRBJ1-6, with 8 positions matching TRBD1. This CDR3 is 14 amino acids long. Germline values: CDR1 SGDLS, CDR2 YYNGEE. Losses at the gene ends were 3 bases for V and 8 bases for J; bases not matched to a gene: 4.

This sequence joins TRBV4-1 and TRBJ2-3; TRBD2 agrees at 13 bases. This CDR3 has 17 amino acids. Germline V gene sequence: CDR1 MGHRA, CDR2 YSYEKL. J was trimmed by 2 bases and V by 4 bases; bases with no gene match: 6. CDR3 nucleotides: TGCGCCAGCAGCCCATACGGACTAGCGGGGGACACAGATACGCAGTATTTT. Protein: CASSPYGLAGDTDTQYF.

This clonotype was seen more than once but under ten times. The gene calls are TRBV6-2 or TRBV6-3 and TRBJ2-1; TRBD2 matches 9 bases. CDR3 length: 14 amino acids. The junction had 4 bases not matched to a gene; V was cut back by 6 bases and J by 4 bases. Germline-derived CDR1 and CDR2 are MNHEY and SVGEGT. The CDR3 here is CASRRTSAYNEQFF. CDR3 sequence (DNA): TGTGCCAGCAGACGGACTAGCGCTTACAATGAGCAGTTCTTC.

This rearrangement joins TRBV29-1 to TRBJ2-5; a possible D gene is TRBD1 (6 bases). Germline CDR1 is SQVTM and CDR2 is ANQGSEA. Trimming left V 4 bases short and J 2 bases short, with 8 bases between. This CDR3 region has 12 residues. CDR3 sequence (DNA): TGCAGCGTTGGGACAGATCAAGAGACCCAGTACTTC. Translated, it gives CSVGTDQETQYF. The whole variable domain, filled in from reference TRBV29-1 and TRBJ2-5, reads SAVISQKPSRDICQRGTSLTIQCQVDSQVTMMFWYRQQPGQSLTLIATANQGSEATYESGFVIDKFPISRPNLTFSTLTVSNMSPEDSSIYLCSVGTDQETQYFGPGTRLLVL.

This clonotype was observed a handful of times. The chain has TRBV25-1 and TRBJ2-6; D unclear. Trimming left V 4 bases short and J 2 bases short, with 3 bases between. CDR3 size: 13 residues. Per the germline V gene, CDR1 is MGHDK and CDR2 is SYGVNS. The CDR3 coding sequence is TGTGCCAGCAGTGTACCTGGGGCCAACGTCCTGACTTTC. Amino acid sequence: CASSVPGANVLTF.

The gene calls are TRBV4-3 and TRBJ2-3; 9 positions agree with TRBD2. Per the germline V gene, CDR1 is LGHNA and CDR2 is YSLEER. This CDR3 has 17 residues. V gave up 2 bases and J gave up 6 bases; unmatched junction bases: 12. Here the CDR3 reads CASSQSIRGLAIDTQYF. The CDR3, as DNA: TGCGCCAGCAGCCAATCTATCCGGGGACTAGCAATCGATACGCAGTATTTT.

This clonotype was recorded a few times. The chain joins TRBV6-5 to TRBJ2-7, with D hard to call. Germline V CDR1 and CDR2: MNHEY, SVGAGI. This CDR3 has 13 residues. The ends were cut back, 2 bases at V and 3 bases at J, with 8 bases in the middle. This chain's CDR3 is CASSYGQFYEQYF. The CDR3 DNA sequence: TGTGCCAGCAGTTACGGCCAATTCTACGAGCAGTACTTC.

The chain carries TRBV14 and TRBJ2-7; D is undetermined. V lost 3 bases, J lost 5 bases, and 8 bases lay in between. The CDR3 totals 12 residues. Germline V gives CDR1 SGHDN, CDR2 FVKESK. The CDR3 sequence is CASSHWADEQYF. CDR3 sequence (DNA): TGTGCCAGCAGCCATTGGGCGGACGAGCAGTACTTC. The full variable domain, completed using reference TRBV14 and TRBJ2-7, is EAGVTQFPSHSVIEKGQTVTLRCDPISGHDNLYWYRRVMGKEIKFLLHFVKESKQDESGMPNNRFLAERTGGTYSTLKVQPAELEDSGVYFCASSHWADEQYFGPGTRLTVT.

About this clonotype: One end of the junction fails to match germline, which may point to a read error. CDR3 protein: CASSASLAGAANTGEPFF. Written as DNA, the CDR3 is TGTGCCAGCAGCGCAAGTCTAGCGGGGGCCGCGAACACCGGGGAGCCGTTTTTT. The chain employs TRBV9 and TRBJ2-2; 10 nucleotides align to TRBD2. Germline values: CDR1 SGDLS, CDR2 YYNGEE. This CDR3 spans 18 amino acids.

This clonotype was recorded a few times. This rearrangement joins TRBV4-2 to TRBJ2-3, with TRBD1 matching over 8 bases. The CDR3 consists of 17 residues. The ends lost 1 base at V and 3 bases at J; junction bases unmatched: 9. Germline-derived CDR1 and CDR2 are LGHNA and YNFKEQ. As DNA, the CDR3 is TGTGCCAGCAGCCAAGTCAAGGGCGGGACAGGTACAGATACGCAGTATTTT. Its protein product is CASSQVKGGTGTDTQYF.

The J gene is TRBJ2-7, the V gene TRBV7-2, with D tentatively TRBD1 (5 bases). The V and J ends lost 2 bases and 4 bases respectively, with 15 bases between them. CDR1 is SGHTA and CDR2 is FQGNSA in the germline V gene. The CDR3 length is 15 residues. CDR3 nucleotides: TGTGCCAGCAGCTTAAAGGGGCACGCGGAGTACGAGCAGTACTTC. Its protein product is CASSLKGHAEYEQYF.

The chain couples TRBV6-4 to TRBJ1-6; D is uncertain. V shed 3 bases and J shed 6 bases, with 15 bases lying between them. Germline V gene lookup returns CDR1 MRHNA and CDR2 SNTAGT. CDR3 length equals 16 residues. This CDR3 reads CASSEIGGGLNSPLHF. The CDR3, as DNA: TGTGCCAGCAGTGAGATCGGCGGAGGCCTTAATTCACCCCTCCACTTT.

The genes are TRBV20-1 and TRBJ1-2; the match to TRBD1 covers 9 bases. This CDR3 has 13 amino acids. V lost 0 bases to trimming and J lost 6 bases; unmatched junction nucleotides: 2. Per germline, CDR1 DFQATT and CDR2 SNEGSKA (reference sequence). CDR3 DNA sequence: TGCAGTGCTAGAGAGGACAGGGGAAATGGCTACACCTTC. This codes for CSAREDRGNGYTF.

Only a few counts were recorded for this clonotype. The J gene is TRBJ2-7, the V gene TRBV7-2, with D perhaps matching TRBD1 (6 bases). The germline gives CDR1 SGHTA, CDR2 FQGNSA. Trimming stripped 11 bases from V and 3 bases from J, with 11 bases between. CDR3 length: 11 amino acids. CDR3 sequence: CASLGGYEQYF. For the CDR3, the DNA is TGTGCCTCCTTAGGGGGCTACGAGCAGTACTTC. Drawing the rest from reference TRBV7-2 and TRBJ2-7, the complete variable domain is GAGVSQSPSNKVTEKGKDVELRCDPISGHTALYWYRQSLGQGLEFLIYFQGNSAPDKSGLPSDRFSAERTGGSVSTLTIQRTQQEDSAVYLCASLGGYEQYFGPGTRLTVT.

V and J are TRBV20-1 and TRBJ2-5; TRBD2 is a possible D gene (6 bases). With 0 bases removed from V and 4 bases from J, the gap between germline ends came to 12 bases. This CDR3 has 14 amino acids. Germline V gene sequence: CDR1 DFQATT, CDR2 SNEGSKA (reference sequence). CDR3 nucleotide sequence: TGCAGTGCTAGAGATCTACAGCGGGTAGAGACCCAGTACTTC. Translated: CSARDLQRVETQYF.

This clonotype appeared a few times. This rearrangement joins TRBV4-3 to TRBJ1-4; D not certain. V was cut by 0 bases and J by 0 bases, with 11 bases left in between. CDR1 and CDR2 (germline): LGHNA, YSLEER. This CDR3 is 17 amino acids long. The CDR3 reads CASSQDSGIATNEKLFF. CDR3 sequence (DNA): TGCGCCAGCAGCCAAGATTCGGGGATAGCAACTAATGAAAAACTGTTTTTT.

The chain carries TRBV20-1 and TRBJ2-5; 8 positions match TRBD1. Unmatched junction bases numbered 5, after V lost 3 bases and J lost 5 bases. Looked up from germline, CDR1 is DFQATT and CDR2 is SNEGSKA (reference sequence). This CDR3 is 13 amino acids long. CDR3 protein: CSARTGATETQYF. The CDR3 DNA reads TGCAGTGCTAGGACAGGGGCGACGGAGACCCAGTACTTC.

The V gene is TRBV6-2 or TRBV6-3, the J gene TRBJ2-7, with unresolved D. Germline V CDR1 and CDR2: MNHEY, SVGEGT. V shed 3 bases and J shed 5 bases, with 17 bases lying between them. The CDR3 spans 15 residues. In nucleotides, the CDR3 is TGTGCCAGCAGTTATCCCTCTACGGGTGTCCACGAGCAGTACTTC. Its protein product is CASSYPSTGVHEQYF.

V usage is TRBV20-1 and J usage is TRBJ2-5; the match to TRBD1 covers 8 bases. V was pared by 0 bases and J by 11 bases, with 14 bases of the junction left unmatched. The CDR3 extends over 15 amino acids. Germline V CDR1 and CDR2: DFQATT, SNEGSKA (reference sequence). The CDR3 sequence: CSAREWQGAGNEQYF. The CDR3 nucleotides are TGCAGTGCTAGAGAGTGGCAGGGGGCCGGCAATGAGCAGTACTTC.

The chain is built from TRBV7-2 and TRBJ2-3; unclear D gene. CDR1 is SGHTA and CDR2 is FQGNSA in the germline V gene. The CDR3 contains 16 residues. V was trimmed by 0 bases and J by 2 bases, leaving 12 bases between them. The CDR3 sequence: CASSLASSSLTDTQYF. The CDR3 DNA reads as TGTGCCAGCAGCTTAGCTAGCTCATCACTCACAGATACGCAGTATTTT.

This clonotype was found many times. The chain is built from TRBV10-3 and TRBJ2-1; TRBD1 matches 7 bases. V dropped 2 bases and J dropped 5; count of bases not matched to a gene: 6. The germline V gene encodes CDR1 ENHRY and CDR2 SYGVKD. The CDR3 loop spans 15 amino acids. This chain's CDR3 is CAISEGQAYDNEQFF. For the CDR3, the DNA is TGTGCCATCAGTGAGGGACAGGCCTACGACAATGAGCAGTTCTTC.

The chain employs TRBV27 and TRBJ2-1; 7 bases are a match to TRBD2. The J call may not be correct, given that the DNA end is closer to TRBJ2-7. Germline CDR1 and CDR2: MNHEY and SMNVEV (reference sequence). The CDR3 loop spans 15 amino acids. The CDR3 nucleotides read TGTGCCAGCAGTTTAGTGGCAGCGGGGAGGTACGAGCAGTACTTC. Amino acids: CASSLVAAGRYEQYF.

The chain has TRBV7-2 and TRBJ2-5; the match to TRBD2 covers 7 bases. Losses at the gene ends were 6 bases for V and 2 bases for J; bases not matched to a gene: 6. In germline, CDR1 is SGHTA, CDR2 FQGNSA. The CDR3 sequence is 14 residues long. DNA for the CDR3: TGTGCCAGCAGAAAGACTAGCCCACAAGAGACCCAGTACTTC. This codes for CASRKTSPQETQYF.